This TCR beta chain emerged from a study of early T cells in non-severe SARS-CoV-2 infection. About the study: The sequenced material was bulk RNA from unsorted whole blood, and its chains were unpaired.

Researchers tagged individual cDNA molecules with unique molecular identifiers. TCRdb re-derived calls from the 5' RACE reads in MiXCR, one entry per CDR3 protein. The profile shows 65,000 to 95,000 distinct CDR3 sequences, about a sixth of them singletons. There are a few counts of this clonotype. The germline CDR1 and CDR2 sequences are SGHTA and FQGNSA. This CDR3 has 15 residues. Trimming pared 0 bases from V and 1 base from J, leaving 9 bases between. The V gene is TRBV7-2, the J gene TRBJ2-5; D is perhaps TRBD2 (6 bases). The specimen sequenced was whole blood. The receptor's source is an adult who was a healthcare worker with PCR-confirmed SARS-CoV-2 infection or an uninfected control (not recorded which). The CDR3 DNA is TGTGCCAGCAGCTTAGCGCTAGCGCCCCAAGAGACCCAGTACTTC. It codes for CASSLALAPQETQYF.